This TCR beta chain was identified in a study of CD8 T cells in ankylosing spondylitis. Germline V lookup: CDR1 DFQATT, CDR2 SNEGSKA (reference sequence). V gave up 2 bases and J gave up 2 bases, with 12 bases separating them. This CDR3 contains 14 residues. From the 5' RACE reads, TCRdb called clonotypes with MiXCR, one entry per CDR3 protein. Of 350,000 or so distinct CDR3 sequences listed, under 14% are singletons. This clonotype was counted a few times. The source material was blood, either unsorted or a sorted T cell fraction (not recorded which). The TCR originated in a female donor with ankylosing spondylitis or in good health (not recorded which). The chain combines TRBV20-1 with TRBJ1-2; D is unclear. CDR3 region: CSARFPGPNYGYTF. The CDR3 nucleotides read TGCAGTGCTAGATTCCCCGGGCCAAACTATGGCTACACCTTC.